Each of the 8 T cell receptor beta chains below was sequenced from the same sample in a study of neoadjuvant anti-PD-1 for oral cavity cancer. The assay was immunoSEQ multiplex PCR, and TCRdb's table has in-frame clones only and misses some. The sample consists of about 68,000 clones, roughly 84% of them appearing once. Noted time point: after neoadjuvant nivolumab, at surgical resection. The specimen was PBMCs, collected after nivolumab (anti-PD-1) treatment. The origin of the receptors is a person aged 35 to 85 with oral cavity squamous cell carcinoma.

The chain uses TRBV6-5 and TRBJ1-1; 7 nucleotides match TRBD1. The CDR3 contains 15 residues. CDR1 and CDR2 (germline): MNHEY, SVGAGI. V gave up 0 bases and J gave up 5 bases; unmatched junction bases: 6. CDR3 DNA: TGTGCCAGCAGTTACTCGGCCAGGGGGGGGACTGAAGCTTTCTTT. Translation gives CASSYSARGGTEAFF.

In this sample, this clone turned up once. The rearrangement joins TRBV9 to TRBJ2-2, with 8 bases matching TRBD2. CDR1 is SGDLS and CDR2 is YYNGEE in the germline V gene. J was trimmed by 1 base and V by 4 bases; bases with no gene match: 3. The CDR3 is made up of 15 amino acids. For the CDR3, the DNA is TGTGCCAGCAGCCCCAGCGGGGGGAACACCGGGGAGCTGTTTTTT. Translated, it gives CASSPSGGNTGELFF.

The genes are TRBV6-5 and TRBJ1-1; D gene ambiguous. Between the trimmed V and J ends, which lost 7 bases and 11 bases, there was a span of 20 bases. Per the germline V gene, CDR1 is MNHEY and CDR2 is SVGAGI. The CDR3 has 13 amino acids. The CDR3 coding sequence is TGTGCCAGCATTAACCCGGGGAGGACGGGGGCTTTCTTT. This codes for CASINPGRTGAFF.

The genes are TRBV5-4 and TRBJ2-7; D is possibly TRBD1 or TRBD2 (6 bases each). Per the germline V gene, CDR1 is SGHNT and CDR2 is YYREEE (reference sequence). The V end was cut by 6 bases, the J end by 4 bases, with 17 bases between. The CDR3 length is 14 residues. The CDR3 region is CASTIWGALYEQYF. The DNA of the CDR3 is TGTGCCAGCACCATATGGGGGGCGCTTTACGAGCAGTACTTC. The whole variable domain, remainder taken from reference TRBV5-4 and TRBJ2-7, is ETGVTQSPTHLIKTRGQQVTLRCSSQSGHNTVSWYQQALGQGPQFIFQYYREEENGRGNFPPRFSGLQFPNYSSELNVNALELDDSALYLCASTIWGALYEQYFGPGTRLTVT.

V usage is TRBV28 and J usage is TRBJ2-7; 10 bases align to TRBD1. The CDR3 contains 14 residues. Losses at the gene ends were 5 bases for V and 5 bases for J; bases not matched to a gene: 6. CDR1 is MDHEN, CDR2 SYDVKM, per germline. In nucleotides, the CDR3 is TGTGCCAGCAGTCTTGGGACAGGGGAAAACGAGCAGTACTTC. Its protein is CASSLGTGENEQYF.

The chain joins TRBV5-6 to TRBJ2-3; D uncertain. Trimming took off 4 bases at V and 2 bases at J, with 14 bases between the two ends. The CDR3 has 15 residues. CDR1 SGHDT and CDR2 YYEEEE come from the germline V gene. In DNA form, the CDR3 reads TGTGCCAGCAGCCCTGCTCAGGAGTACACAGATACGCAGTATTTT. This codes for CASSPAQEYTDTQYF.

This clone has a single count. The chain employs TRBV5-1 and TRBJ2-7; D is ambiguous. The CDR3 extends over 13 amino acids. Per germline, CDR1 SGHRS and CDR2 YFSETQ. Trimming removed 0 bases at V and 6 bases at J, with 10 bases between. CDR3 loop: CASSLAELGEQYF. The CDR3 region has the DNA TGCGCCAGCAGCTTGGCAGAGTTAGGCGAGCAGTACTTC.

The genes are TRBV2 and TRBJ1-4; no reliable D call. Germline lookup yields CDR1 SNHLY and CDR2 FYNNEI. V was pared by 8 bases and J by 0 bases, with 4 bases between. This CDR3 is built from 12 residues. CDR3 bases: TGTGCCAGCTCTGCAACTAATGAAAAACTGTTTTTT. It codes for CASSATNEKLFF.